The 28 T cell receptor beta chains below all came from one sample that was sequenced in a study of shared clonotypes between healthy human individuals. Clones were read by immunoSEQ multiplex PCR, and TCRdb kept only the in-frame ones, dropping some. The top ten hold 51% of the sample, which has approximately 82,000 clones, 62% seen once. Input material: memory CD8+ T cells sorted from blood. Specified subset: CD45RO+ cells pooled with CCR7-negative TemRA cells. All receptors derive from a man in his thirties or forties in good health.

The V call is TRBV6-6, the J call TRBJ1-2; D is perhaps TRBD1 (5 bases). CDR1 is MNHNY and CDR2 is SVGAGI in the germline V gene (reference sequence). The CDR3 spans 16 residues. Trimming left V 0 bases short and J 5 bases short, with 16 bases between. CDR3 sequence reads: CASSYSEGDAVYGYTF. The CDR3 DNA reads TGTGCCAGCAGTTACTCGGAAGGGGACGCCGTTTATGGCTACACCTTC.

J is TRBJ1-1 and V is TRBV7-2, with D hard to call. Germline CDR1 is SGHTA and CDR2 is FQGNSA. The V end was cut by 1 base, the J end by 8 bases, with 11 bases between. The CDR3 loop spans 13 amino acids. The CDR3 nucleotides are TGTGCCAGCAGCTTAGGACTCCCGCTGGAAGCTTTCTTT. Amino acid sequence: CASSLGLPLEAFF.

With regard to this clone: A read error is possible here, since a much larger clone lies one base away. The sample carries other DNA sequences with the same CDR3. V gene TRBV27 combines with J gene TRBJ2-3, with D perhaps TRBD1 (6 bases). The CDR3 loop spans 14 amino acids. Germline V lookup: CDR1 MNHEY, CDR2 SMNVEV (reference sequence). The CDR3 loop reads CATRTGIIADTQYF. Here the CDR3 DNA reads TGTGCTACCAGAACAGGGATCATCGCAGATACGCAGTATTTT.

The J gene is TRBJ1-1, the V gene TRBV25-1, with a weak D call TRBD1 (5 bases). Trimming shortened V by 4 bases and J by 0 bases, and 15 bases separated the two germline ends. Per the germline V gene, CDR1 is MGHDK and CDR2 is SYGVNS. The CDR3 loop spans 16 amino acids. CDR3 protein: CASSAKPSRVNTEAFF. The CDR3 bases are TGTGCCAGCAGTGCGAAACCATCCAGGGTGAACACTGAAGCTTTCTTT. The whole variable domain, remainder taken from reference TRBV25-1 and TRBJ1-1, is EADIYQTPRYLVIGTGKKITLECSQTMGHDKMYWYQQDPGMELHLIHYSYGVNSTEKGDLSSESTVSRIRTEHFPLTLESARPSHTSQYLCASSAKPSRVNTEAFFGQGTRLTVV.

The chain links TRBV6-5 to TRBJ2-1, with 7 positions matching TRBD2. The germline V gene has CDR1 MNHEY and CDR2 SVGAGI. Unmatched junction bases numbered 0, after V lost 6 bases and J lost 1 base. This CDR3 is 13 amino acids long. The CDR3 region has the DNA TGTGCCAGCAGGGGAGGGTCCTACAATGAGCAGTTCTTC. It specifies CASRGGSYNEQFF.

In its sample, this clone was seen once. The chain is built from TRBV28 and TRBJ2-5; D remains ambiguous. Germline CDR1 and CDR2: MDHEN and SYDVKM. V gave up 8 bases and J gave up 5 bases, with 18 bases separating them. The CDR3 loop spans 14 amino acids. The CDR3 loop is CASAPLNQPETQYF. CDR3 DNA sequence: TGTGCCAGCGCCCCACTGAACCAACCCGAGACCCAGTACTTC. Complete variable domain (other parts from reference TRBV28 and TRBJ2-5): DVKVTQSSRYLVKRTGEKVFLECVQDMDHENMFWYRQDPGLGLRLIYFSYDVKMKEKGDIPEGYSVSREKKERFSLILESASTNQTSMYLCASAPLNQPETQYFGPGTRLLVL.

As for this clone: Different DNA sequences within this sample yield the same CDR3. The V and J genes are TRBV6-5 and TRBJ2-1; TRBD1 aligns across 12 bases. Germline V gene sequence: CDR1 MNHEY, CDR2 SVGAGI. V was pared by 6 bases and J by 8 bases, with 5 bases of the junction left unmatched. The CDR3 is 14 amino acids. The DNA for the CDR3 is TGTGCCAGCAGCTCCGGGACAGGGGGCTATGAGCAGTTCTTC. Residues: CASSSGTGGYEQFF.

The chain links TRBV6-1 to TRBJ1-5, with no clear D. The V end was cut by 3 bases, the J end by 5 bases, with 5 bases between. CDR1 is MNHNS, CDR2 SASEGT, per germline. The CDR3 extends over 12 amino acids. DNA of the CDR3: TGTGCCAGCAGTGACCTATATCAGCCCCAGCATTTT. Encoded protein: CASSDLYQPQHF.

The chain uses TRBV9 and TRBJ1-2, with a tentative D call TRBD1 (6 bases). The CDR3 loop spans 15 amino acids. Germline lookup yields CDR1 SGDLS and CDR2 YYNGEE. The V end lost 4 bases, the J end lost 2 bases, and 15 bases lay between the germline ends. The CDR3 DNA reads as TGTGCCAGCAGCCCGGATTCTACAGGGAACTATGGCTACACCTTC. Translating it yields CASSPDSTGNYGYTF.

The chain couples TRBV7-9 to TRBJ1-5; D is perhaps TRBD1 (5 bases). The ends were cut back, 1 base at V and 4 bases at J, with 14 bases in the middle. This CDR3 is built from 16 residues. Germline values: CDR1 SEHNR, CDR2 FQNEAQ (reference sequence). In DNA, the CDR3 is TGTGCCAGCAGCTTAGTCGGGCAGGGCATGAATCAGCCCCAGCATTTT. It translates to CASSLVGQGMNQPQHF.

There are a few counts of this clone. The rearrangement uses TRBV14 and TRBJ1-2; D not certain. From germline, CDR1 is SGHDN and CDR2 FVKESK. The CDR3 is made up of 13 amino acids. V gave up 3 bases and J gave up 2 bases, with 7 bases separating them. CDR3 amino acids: CASSQTENYGYTF. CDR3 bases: TGTGCCAGCAGCCAGACCGAGAACTATGGCTACACCTTC.

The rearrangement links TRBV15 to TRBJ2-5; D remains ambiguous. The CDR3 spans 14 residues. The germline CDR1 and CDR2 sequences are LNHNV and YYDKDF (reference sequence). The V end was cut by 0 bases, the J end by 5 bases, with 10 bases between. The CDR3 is CATSRDSRRETQYF. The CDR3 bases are TGTGCCACCAGCAGAGATAGCCGACGGGAGACCCAGTACTTC.

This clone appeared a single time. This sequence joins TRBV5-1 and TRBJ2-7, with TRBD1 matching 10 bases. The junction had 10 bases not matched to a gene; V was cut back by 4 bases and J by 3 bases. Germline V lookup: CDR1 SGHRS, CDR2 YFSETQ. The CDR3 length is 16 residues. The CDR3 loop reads CASSVYRDRGIYEQYF. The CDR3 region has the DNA TGCGCCAGCAGCGTATACCGGGACAGGGGCATCTACGAGCAGTACTTC. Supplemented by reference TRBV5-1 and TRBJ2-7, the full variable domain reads KAGVTQTPRYLIKTRGQQVTLSCSPISGHRSVSWYQQTPGQGLQFLFEYFSETQRNKGNFPGRFSGRQFSNSRSEMNVSTLELGDSALYLCASSVYRDRGIYEQYFGPGTRLTVT.

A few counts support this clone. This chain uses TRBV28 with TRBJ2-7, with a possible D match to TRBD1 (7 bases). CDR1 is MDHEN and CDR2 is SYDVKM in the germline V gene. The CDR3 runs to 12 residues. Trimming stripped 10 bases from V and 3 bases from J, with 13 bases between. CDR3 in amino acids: CATGGDSYEQYF. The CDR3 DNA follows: TGTGCCACCGGCGGGGACAGCTACGAGCAGTACTTC.

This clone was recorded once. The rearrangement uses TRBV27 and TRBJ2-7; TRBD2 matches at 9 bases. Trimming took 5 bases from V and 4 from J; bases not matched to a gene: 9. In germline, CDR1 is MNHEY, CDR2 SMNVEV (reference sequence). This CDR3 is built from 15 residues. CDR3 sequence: CASSLKASGTYEQYF. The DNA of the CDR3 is TGTGCCAGCAGTCTAAAGGCTAGCGGGACATACGAGCAGTACTTC.

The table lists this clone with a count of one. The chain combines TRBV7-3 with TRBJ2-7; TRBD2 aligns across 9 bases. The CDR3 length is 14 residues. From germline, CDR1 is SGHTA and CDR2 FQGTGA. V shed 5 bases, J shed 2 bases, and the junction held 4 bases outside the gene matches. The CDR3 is CASSLSGGTYEQYF. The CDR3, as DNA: TGTGCCAGCAGCCTTAGCGGGGGCACCTACGAGCAGTACTTC.

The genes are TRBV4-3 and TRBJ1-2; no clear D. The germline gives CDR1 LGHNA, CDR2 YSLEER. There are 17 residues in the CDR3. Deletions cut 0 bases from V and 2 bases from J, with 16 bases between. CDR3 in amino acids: CASSQDRALPGNYGYTF. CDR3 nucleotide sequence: TGCGCCAGCAGCCAAGATCGGGCCCTCCCTGGGAACTATGGCTACACCTTC.

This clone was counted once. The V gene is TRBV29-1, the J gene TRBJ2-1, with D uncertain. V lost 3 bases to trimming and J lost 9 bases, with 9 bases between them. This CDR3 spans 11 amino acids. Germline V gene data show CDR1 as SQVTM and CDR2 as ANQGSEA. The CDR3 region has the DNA TGCAGCGTTGATATTATCAGTGAGCAGTTCTTC. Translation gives CSVDIISEQFF.

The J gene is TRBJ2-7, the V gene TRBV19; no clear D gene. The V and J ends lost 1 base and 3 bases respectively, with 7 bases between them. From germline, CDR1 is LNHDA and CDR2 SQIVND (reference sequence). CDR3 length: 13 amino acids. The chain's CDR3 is CASSIGSDYEQYF. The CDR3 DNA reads TGTGCCAGTAGTATAGGGTCGGACTACGAGCAGTACTTC.

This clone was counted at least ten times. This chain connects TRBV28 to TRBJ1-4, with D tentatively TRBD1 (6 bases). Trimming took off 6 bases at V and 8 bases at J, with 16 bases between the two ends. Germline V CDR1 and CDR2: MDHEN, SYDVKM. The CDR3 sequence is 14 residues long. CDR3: CASRPGEREEKLFF. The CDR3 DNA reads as TGTGCCAGCAGACCAGGGGAAAGGGAGGAAAAACTGTTTTTT.

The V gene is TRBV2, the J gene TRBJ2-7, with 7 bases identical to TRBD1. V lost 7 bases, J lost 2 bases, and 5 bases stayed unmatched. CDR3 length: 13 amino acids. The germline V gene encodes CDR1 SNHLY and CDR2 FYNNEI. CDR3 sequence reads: CASTGTEPYEQYF. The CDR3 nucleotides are TGTGCCAGCACCGGGACAGAGCCCTACGAGCAGTACTTC.

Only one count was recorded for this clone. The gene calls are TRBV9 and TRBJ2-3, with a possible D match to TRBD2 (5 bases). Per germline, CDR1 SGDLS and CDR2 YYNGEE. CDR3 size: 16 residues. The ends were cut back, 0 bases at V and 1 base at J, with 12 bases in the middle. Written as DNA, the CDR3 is TGTGCCAGCAGCGTAGCGTCCGGGATCGGCACAGATACGCAGTATTTT. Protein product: CASSVASGIGTDTQYF.

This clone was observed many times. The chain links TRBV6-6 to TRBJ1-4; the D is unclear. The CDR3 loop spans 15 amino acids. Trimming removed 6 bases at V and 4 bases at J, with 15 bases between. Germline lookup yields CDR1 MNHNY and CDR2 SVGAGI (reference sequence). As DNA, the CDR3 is TGTGCCAGCAGCCCCCCGGGTAACGTTAATGAAAAACTGTTTTTT. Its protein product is CASSPPGNVNEKLFF.

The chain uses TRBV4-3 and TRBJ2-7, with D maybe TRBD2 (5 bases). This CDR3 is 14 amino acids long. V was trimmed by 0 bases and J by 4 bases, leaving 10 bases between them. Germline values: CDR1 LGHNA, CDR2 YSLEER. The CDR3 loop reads CASSQELGNYEQYF. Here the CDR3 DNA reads TGCGCCAGCAGCCAAGAGCTCGGGAATTACGAGCAGTACTTC.

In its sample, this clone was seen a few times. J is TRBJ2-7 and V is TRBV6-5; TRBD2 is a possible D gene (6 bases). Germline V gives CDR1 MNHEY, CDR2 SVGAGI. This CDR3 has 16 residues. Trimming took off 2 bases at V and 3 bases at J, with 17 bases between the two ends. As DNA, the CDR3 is TGTGCCAGCAGTTACCAGGAGGGCCTAAGCCGCTACGAGCAGTACTTC. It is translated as CASSYQEGLSRYEQYF.

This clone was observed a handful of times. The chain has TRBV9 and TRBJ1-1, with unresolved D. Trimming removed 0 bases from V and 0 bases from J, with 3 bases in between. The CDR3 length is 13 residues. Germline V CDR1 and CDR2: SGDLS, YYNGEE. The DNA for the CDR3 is TGTGCCAGCAGCGTAGTTCTGAACACTGAAGCTTTCTTT. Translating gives CASSVVLNTEAFF.

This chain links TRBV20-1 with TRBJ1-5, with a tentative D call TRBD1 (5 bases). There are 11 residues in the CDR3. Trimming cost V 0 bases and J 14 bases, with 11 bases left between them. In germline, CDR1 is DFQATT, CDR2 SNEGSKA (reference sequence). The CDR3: CSARDGTVEHF. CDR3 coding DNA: TGCAGTGCTAGAGACGGGACGGTCGAGCATTTT.

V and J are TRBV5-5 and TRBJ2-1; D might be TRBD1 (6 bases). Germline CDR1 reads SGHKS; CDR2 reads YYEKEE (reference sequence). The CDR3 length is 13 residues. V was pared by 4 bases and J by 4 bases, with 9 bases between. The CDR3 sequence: CASSIGQYNEQFF. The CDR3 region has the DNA TGTGCCAGCAGCATAGGACAGTACAATGAGCAGTTCTTC.